The sequence of this TCR beta chain was determined in a study of vaccination and CD4 T cells after COVID-19. As for the study in general: From HCoV-229E, HCoV-OC43, HCoV-NL63 and SARS-CoV-2, overlapping spike peptides were used to stimulate the cells. The study's findings and limits: Median numbers of SARS-CoV-2-reactive clonotypes increased from roughly 22 to 38 (not a significant change). Convalescent patients' median share of reactive clones seen only post-vaccination was approximately 85%.

The germline V gene encodes CDR1 LNHDA and CDR2 SQIVND (reference sequence). The CDR3 extends over 14 amino acids. V lost 1 base to trimming and J lost 8 bases; unmatched junction nucleotides: 7. The Oncomine TCR Beta short-read assay generated sequence data from the DNA of cultured CD4+ T cells. The template was genomic DNA from cultured CD4+ T cells. TCRdb reprocessed the PCR reads with MiXCR, giving one entry per CDR3 protein. The sample holds about 20,000 distinct CDR3 sequences; roughly 37% are singletons and the top ten take less than 20%. Treatment specified: roughly 10-day PBMC culture with coronavirus spike peptide pools or control peptides (ViraFEST assay). Worth noting for this clonotype: The antigen is not known.

The sample consisted of CD4+ T cells from blood, cultured in vitro, taken before SARS-CoV-2 vaccination. This receptor was identified in a human donor who received a COVID-19 vaccine. This chain links TRBV19 with TRBJ1-2; TRBD1 aligns across 7 bases. Written as DNA, the CDR3 is TGTGCCAGTAGTATAGCCCCCCGACAGGGAGGCTACACCTTC. Amino acid sequence: CASSIAPRQGGYTF.